Listed below are T cell receptor beta chains from one sample, sequenced in a study of early T cells in non-severe SARS-CoV-2 infection. TCRdb passed the 5' RACE reads through MiXCR, listing each CDR3 protein once. The profile shows 25,000 to 35,000 distinct CDR3 sequences, 5.2% of them singletons. Specimen: whole blood. All receptors derive from an adult who was a healthcare worker with PCR-confirmed SARS-CoV-2 infection or an uninfected control (not recorded which). CDR3s include the opening cysteine and the closing phenylalanine or tryptophan. A D gene is named only where the DNA matches it firmly. Clone size appears in some rows only: once, few, many, or a class for an expanded clone.

D	size	J	V	DNA	CDR3
NA	many	TRBJ1-5	TRBV7-8	TGTGCCAGCAGCCGACGGACAAATAGCAATCAGCCCCAGCATTTT	CASSRRTNSNQPQHF
NA	NA	TRBJ1-1	TRBV11-2	TGTGCCAGCAGCTTAGATAGCTCACCCAGGCCCAACACTGAAGCTTTCTTT	CASSLDSSPRPNTEAFF
TRBD2	many	TRBJ2-1	TRBV7-8	TGTGCCAGCAGCTTATCGGGAGGTAGGACTAGCATGTTCTTC	CASSLSGGRTSMFF
NA	few	TRBJ2-4	TRBV28	TGTGCCAGCAGTTTATTTACGGCAGGGAACATTCAGTACTTC	CASSLFTAGNIQYF
TRBD1	many	TRBJ1-2	TRBV20-1	TGCAGTGCCCCCGGGACAGGGGGTTCTGGCTACACCTTC	CSAPGTGGSGYTF
NA	many	TRBJ1-2	TRBV6-2/TRBV6-3	TGTGCCAGCAGTTACGTCGGACAATCTAACTATGGCTACACCTTC	CASSYVGQSNYGYTF
NA	many	TRBJ2-6	TRBV7-8	TGTGCCAGCAGCTCCGGACTCCTTGGGGCCAACGTCCTGACTTTC	CASSSGLLGANVLTF
TRBD2	many	TRBJ2-1	TRBV7-3	TGTGCCAGCAGCTACACTAGCGGGAGACGGTCCTACAATGAGCAGTTCTTC	CASSYTSGRRSYNEQFF
NA	many	TRBJ2-1	TRBV7-6	TGTGCCAGCAGCCCGGCGAGCAATGAGCAGTTCTTC	CASSPASNEQFF
TRBD2	few	TRBJ2-7	TRBV6-2/TRBV6-3	TGTGCCAGCAATTCCGGGAGGGCCCCTTCGGGTGAGCAGTACTTC	CASNSGRAPSGEQYF
NA	NA	TRBJ2-5	TRBV7-2	TGTGCCAGCAGCGCGCCGGGAGAGGGCGAGACCCAGTACTTC	CASSAPGEGETQYF
NA	NA	TRBJ2-4	TRBV29-1	TGCAGCGCCGGTGCGGTCCACATTCAGTACTTC	CSAGAVHIQYF
NA	few	TRBJ1-1	TRBV6-1	TGTGCCAGCAGAAAAATGGAACACCCGAACACTGAAGCTTTCTTT	CASRKMEHPNTEAFF
TRBD2	many	TRBJ2-3	TRBV4-3	TGCGCCAGCAGCCAGCCCGGGACTAGCGGCACAGATACGCAGTATTTT	CASSQPGTSGTDTQYF
TRBD2	many	TRBJ2-7	TRBV7-9	TGTGCCAGCAGCTTAGATAGACTAGCGGTAGGGGAGCAGTACTTC	CASSLDRLAVGEQYF
NA	many	TRBJ2-7	TRBV2	TGTGCCAGCGCCGACTTGAGCTACGAGCAGTACTTC	CASADLSYEQYF
NA	medium-sized	TRBJ2-2	TRBV7-2	TGTGCCAGCAGCCATGCTCTGGGGGCCGGGGAGCTGTTTTTT	CASSHALGAGELFF
NA	many	TRBJ1-5	TRBV21-1	TGTGCCAGCAGCAAACCGCGGACAGGGCGTACCCCTTATAGCAATCAGCCCCAGCATTTT	CASSKPRTGRTPYSNQPQHF
NA	many	TRBJ1-1	TRBV7-8	TGTGCCAGCAGCTTAGGAGTTGGGGCCCTTGAAGCTTTCTTT	CASSLGVGALEAFF
NA	NA	TRBJ2-2	TRBV28	TGTGCCAGCAGTTCGGGAGCGGAAAACACCGGGGAGCTGTTTTTT	CASSSGAENTGELFF
TRBD1	many	TRBJ2-1	TRBV2	TGTGCCAACAGACAGGGGGCCTACAATGAGCAGTTCTTC	CANRQGAYNEQFF
NA	many	TRBJ2-1	TRBV6-2/TRBV6-3	TGTGCCAGCAGTTACGGTCGAGAGCAGTTCTTC	CASSYGREQFF
NA	many	TRBJ2-1	TRBV6-2/TRBV6-3	TGTGCCACTTCACGGGGGAGCTCCTACAATGAGCAGTTCTTC	CATSRGSSYNEQFF
NA	NA	TRBJ2-6	TRBV11-2	TGTGCCAGCAGCTTAACGCGGGCTGGGGCCAACGTCCTGACTTTC	CASSLTRAGANVLTF
NA	few	TRBJ1-1	TRBV11-3	TGTGCCAGCAGCTTCCCGCTGAACACTGAAGCTTTCTTT	CASSFPLNTEAFF
NA	NA	TRBJ2-1	TRBV7-2	TGTGCCAGCAGCTACTCCCGACTAGATGGGCAGTTCTTC	CASSYSRLDGQFF
NA	many	TRBJ2-5	TRBV11-2	TGTGCCAGCAGCTTTCTTGGGGGAATCCAAGAGACCCAGTACTTC	CASSFLGGIQETQYF
NA	few	TRBJ2-7	TRBV29-1	TGCAGCGCCCGGGAAACCTACGAGCAGTACTTC	CSARETYEQYF
NA	many	TRBJ2-2	TRBV7-3	TGTGCCAGCAGCTCCAATACAGGCACCGGGGAGCTGTTTTTT	CASSSNTGTGELFF
NA	many	TRBJ1-3	TRBV11-3	TGTGCCAGCAGCTTTGTGGGCGTCTCTGGAAACACCATATATTTT	CASSFVGVSGNTIYF
TRBD1	many	TRBJ1-2	TRBV18	TGTGCCAGCTCACCAGCCGGACAGGGGGCATTAGGCTACACCTTC	CASSPAGQGALGYTF
NA	few	TRBJ2-2	TRBV28	TGTGCCAGTGAACCGACTAGGAACACCGGGGAGCTGTTTTTT	CASEPTRNTGELFF
NA	NA	TRBJ2-2	TRBV6-2/TRBV6-3	TGTGCTTGCACCTCTGTCACGAGCGGGGAGCTGTTTTTT	CACTSVTSGELFF
TRBD1	NA	TRBJ2-7	TRBV4-2	TGTGCCAGCAGCCAAGATAAGGTCGACAGGGTGAATGCCGAGCAGTACTTC	CASSQDKVDRVNAEQYF
TRBD2	many	TRBJ2-1	TRBV27	TGTGCCAGCATGTATAGTGGGAGGGTTAAAAATGAGCAGTTCTTC	CASMYSGRVKNEQFF
NA	few	TRBJ1-1	TRBV5-4	TGTGCCAGCAGTGACCAGCACGGCACTGAAGCTTTCTTT	CASSDQHGTEAFF
NA	many	TRBJ1-5	TRBV12-3/TRBV12-4	TGTGCCAGCAGTTGGTGGGACGGGAATCAGCCCCAGCATTTT	CASSWWDGNQPQHF
TRBD1	few	TRBJ2-1	TRBV6-5	TGTGCCAGCAGTTACGCGGACAGGGAAAACAATGAGCAGTTCTTC	CASSYADRENNEQFF
TRBD2	few	TRBJ2-3	TRBV28	TGTGCCAGCAGTCCCCTGGGCGGGAGAGGGGAAGATACGCAGTATTTT	CASSPLGGRGEDTQYF
TRBD1	few	TRBJ2-7	TRBV3-1	TGTGCCAGCAGCTCGGGACAGTACTACGAGCAGTACTTC	CASSSGQYYEQYF
TRBD2	NA	TRBJ2-1	TRBV18	TGTGCCAGCTCACCACCGACGGGAGGAGCCTACAATGAGCAGTTCTTC	CASSPPTGGAYNEQFF
TRBD2	many	TRBJ2-1	TRBV7-2	TGTGCCAGCAGCCCCCAAAAACTAGCGGGAGCCTACAATGAGCAGTTCTTC	CASSPQKLAGAYNEQFF
TRBD1	few	TRBJ2-7	TRBV6-2/TRBV6-3	TGTGCCAGCACCTCACACGGGACAGGGGGAACGGAGGAGCAGTACTTC	CASTSHGTGGTEEQYF
TRBD1	NA	TRBJ2-7	TRBV28	TGTGCCAGCAGTACGGGACAGGGACTGGAGGAGCAGTACTTC	CASSTGQGLEEQYF
TRBD2	few	TRBJ2-7	TRBV3-1	TGTGCCAGCAGCCGCGGACTAGCGGACTACGAGCAGTACTTC	CASSRGLADYEQYF
NA	few	TRBJ2-1	TRBV5-5	TGTGCCAGCAGCCGGAGCTCGTTTGATGGGTATGAGCAGTTCTTC	CASSRSSFDGYEQFF
NA	many	TRBJ2-7	TRBV5-1	TGCGCCAGCGGGCGAGGGTCCAACGAGCAGTACTTC	CASGRGSNEQYF
TRBD2	many	TRBJ2-7	TRBV20-1	TGCAGTGCTAGAGTCAGCGGGAGGGCTTACTACGAGCAGTACTTC	CSARVSGRAYYEQYF
NA	NA	TRBJ2-7	TRBV27	TGTGCCAGCAGTGCCCCTGGGGGCGGGAGCCCGAACGAGCAGTACTTC	CASSAPGGGSPNEQYF
NA	once	TRBJ2-7	TRBV6-5	TGTGCCAGCAGTTACTCGACGGTTCCCACACGATACGAGCAGTACTTC	CASSYSTVPTRYEQYF
TRBD1	few	TRBJ1-2	TRBV4-3	TGCGCCAGCCGCCCCGGGACAGGGGCCTATGGCTACACCTTC	CASRPGTGAYGYTF
NA	many	TRBJ2-1	TRBV20-1	TGCAGTGCTAGAACCCCTCTAGTAGGGGGCTACAATGAGCAGTTCTTC	CSARTPLVGGYNEQFF
NA	many	TRBJ1-5	TRBV7-2	TGTGCCAGCAGCTTAGCGCCCATGAGCAATCAGCCCCAGCATTTT	CASSLAPMSNQPQHF